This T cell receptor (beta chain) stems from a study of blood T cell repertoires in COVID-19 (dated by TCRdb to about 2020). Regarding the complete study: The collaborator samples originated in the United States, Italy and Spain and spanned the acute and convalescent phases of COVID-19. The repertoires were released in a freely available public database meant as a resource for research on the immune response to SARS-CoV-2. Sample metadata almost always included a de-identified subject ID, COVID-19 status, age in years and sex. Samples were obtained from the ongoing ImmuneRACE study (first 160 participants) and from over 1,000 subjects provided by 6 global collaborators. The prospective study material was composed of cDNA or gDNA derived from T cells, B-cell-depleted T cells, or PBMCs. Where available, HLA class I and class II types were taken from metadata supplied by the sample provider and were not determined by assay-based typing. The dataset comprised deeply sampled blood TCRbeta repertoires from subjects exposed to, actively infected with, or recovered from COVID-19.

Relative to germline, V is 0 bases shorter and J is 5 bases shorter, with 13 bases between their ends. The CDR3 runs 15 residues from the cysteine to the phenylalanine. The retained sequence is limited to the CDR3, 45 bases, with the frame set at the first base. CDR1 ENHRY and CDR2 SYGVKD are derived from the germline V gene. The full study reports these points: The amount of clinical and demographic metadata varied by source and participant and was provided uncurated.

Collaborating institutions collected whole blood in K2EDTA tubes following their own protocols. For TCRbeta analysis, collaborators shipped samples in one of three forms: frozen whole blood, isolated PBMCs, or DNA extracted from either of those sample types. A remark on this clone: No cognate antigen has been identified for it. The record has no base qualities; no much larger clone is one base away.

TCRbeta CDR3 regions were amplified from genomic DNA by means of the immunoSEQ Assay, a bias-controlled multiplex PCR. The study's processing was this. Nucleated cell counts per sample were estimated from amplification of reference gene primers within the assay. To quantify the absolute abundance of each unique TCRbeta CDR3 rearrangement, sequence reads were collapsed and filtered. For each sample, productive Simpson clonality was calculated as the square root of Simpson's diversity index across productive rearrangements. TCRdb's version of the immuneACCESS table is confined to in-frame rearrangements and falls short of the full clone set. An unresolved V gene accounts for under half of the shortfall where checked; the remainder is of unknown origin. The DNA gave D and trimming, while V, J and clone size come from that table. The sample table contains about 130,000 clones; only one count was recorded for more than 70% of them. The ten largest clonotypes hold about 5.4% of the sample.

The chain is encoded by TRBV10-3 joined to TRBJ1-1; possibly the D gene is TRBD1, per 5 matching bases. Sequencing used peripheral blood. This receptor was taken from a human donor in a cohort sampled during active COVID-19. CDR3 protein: CAISESDSGGTEAFF. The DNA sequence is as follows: TGTGCCATCAGTGAGTCAGACAGTGGAGGGACTGAAGCTTTCTTT.